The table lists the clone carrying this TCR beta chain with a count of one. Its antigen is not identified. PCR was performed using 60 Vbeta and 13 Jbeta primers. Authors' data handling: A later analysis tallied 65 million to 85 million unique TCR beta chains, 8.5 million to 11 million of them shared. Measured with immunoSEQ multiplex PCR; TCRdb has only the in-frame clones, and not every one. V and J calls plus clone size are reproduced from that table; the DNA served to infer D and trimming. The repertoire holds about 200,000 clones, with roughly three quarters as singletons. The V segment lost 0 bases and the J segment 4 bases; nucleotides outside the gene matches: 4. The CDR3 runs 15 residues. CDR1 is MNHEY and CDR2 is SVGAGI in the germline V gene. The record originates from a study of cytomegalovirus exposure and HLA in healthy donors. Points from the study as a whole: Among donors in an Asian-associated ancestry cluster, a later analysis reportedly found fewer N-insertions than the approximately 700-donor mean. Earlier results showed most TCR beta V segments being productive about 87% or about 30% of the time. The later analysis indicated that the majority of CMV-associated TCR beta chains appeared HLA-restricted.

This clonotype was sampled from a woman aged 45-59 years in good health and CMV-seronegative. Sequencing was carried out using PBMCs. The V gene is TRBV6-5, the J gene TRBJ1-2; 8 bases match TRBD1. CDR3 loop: CASSYSDRAVYGYTF. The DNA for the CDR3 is TGTGCCAGCAGTTACTCGGACAGGGCGGTCTATGGCTACACCTTC.